This TCR beta chain was captured by sequencing in a study of glioma-infiltrating T cells after dendritic cell vaccination. There are 13 residues in the CDR3. V lost 6 bases and J lost 2; bases outside the gene matches: 4. Germline V lookup: CDR1 SEHNR, CDR2 FQNEAQ (reference sequence). TCRdb's copy holds only in-frame clones and misses some; the assay was immunoSEQ multiplex PCR. The table records some 70,000 clones, approximately 78% of them present only once. This clone is a singleton in its sample. The sample carries other DNA sequences with the same CDR3. This chain links TRBV7-9 with TRBJ2-7; 7 nucleotides match TRBD2. The source is a human donor with glioblastoma. The starting material was blood, obtained before dendritic cell vaccination. CDR3 residues: CASRRGGAYEQYF. The CDR3, as DNA: TGTGCCAGCAGGCGTGGGGGGGCCTACGAGCAGTACTTC. Filled out from reference TRBV7-9 and TRBJ2-7, the complete variable domain reads DTGVSQNPRHKITKRGQNVTFRCDPISEHNRLYWYRQTLGQGPEFLTYFQNEAQLEKSRLLSDRFSAERPKGSFSTLEIQRTEQGDSAMYLCASRRGGAYEQYFGPGTRLTVT.